This T cell receptor (beta chain) is from a study of early T cells in non-severe SARS-CoV-2 infection. The wider study: It was bulk RNA from unsorted whole blood that was sequenced, and the chains were unpaired. Study results and limitations: The VDJdb matching leaned toward anti-spike CD8 responses and overlooked private and CD4 specificities.

This clonotype was seen at least ten times. What it recognizes is unknown. V was pared by 3 bases and J by 3 bases, with 2 bases of the junction left unmatched. Germline assignment: CDR1 LNHNV and CDR2 YYDKDF (reference sequence). This CDR3 comprises 14 residues. The TCR library protocol attached unique molecular identifiers to the individual cDNA molecules. TCRdb used MiXCR to reprocess the 5' RACE reads, holding one entry per CDR3 protein. The sample records 20,000 to 25,000 distinct CDR3 sequences, about 4.8% being singletons. This chain links TRBV15 with TRBJ1-2; TRBD1 agrees at 9 bases. The source of this sequence is an adult who was a healthcare worker with PCR-confirmed SARS-CoV-2 infection or an uninfected control (not recorded which). Sequencing was performed on whole blood. The CDR3 DNA follows: TGTGCCACCAGCAGGGACAGGGGAGACTATGGCTACACCTTC. Translation: CATSRDRGDYGYTF.